These 11 T cell receptor beta chains originate from one sample sequenced in a study of T cells in lung cancer brain metastases. Only in-frame clones appear in the TCRdb table, and some are missing; sequencing was by immunoSEQ multiplex PCR. The table has 3,900 or so clones, roughly 89% seen once. The material sequenced was tumor tissue from the primary lung tumor. Source of these receptors: a man in his 60s with non-small cell lung cancer.

The chain recombines TRBV28 with TRBJ2-1; 9 bases align to TRBD2. Germline CDR1 reads MDHEN; CDR2 reads SYDVKM. This CDR3 has 15 residues. Trimming at V came to 6 bases and at J to 5 bases, leaving 8 bases not matched to a gene. The CDR3 sequence is CASRPPRLADNEQFF. The DNA of the CDR3 is TGTGCCAGCAGACCTCCGAGACTAGCGGACAATGAGCAGTTCTTC.

This clone was observed a few times. J is TRBJ2-1 and V is TRBV6-6; D unclear. Trimming removed 2 bases from V and 5 bases from J, with 4 bases in between. The CDR3 consists of 12 residues. Germline CDR1 reads MNHNY; CDR2 reads SVGAGI (reference sequence). CDR3 nucleotides: TGTGCCAGCAGTTACCAGGACAATGAGCAGTTCTTC. Its protein is CASSYQDNEQFF.

The V gene is TRBV18, the J gene TRBJ2-6; D possibly uses TRBD1 or TRBD2 (6 bases each). This CDR3 has 16 amino acids. V gave up 1 base and J gave up 0 bases, with 7 bases separating them. In germline, CDR1 is KGHSH, CDR2 LQKENI. CDR3 DNA sequence: TGTGCCAGCTCACCACAGGGGGGCTCTGGGGCCAACGTCCTGACTTTC. Protein sequence: CASSPQGGSGANVLTF.

This clone came up a few times. The chain couples TRBV7-9 to TRBJ2-7; the match to TRBD2 covers 8 bases. This CDR3 comprises 16 residues. Germline trimming cut 1 base from V and 3 bases from J; bases unmatched to any gene: 8. Per the germline V gene, CDR1 is SEHNR and CDR2 is FQNEAQ (reference sequence). CDR3 nucleotide sequence: TGTGCCAGCAGCTTAGGCGTAACTAGCGGAAACTACGAGCAGTACTTC. Translated, it gives CASSLGVTSGNYEQYF.

In regard to this clone: The same CDR3 can be traced to other DNA sequences in this sample. The V and J genes are TRBV11-1 and TRBJ2-7; D gene ambiguous. Trimming pared 4 bases from V and 0 bases from J, leaving 13 bases between. The length of the CDR3 is 15 residues. Germline values: CDR1 SGHAT, CDR2 FQDESV (reference sequence). Here the CDR3 DNA reads TGTGCCAGCAGCTGGGGTGAAGGGCTCTCCTACGAGCAGTACTTC. As protein: CASSWGEGLSYEQYF.

The chain employs TRBV28 and TRBJ2-5; D is unclear. V was trimmed by 2 bases and J by 11 bases, leaving 9 bases between them. This CDR3 region has 11 residues. CDR1 is MDHEN, CDR2 SYDVKM, per germline. The CDR3 bases are TGTGCCAGCAGTTTAAGTAGGCGGCAGTACTTC. It yields the protein CASSLSRRQYF.

This chain joins TRBV11-3 and TRBJ2-3; 11 bases are a match to TRBD2. Germline assignment: CDR1 SGHNT and CDR2 YENEEA. The V and J ends lost 5 bases and 4 bases, in that order; junction bases with no gene match: 14. This CDR3 is built from 18 residues. The CDR3 is CASSLNPIAGGRSDTQYF. In DNA form, the CDR3 reads TGTGCCAGCAGCCTAAACCCGATAGCGGGAGGGCGGTCAGATACGCAGTATTTT.

V gene TRBV5-6 combines with J gene TRBJ1-2, with D uncertain. This CDR3 has 14 residues. The germline V and J ends were trimmed by 2 bases and 5 bases, with 13 bases remaining between them. The germline CDR1 and CDR2 sequences are SGHDT and YYEEEE. CDR3 sequence (DNA): TGTGCCAGCAGCTTCGAACGGGGTGGGTATGGCTACACCTTC. It encodes CASSFERGGYGYTF.

V gene TRBV9 combines with J gene TRBJ2-3; the match to TRBD1 covers 7 bases. Per the germline V gene, CDR1 is SGDLS and CDR2 is YYNGEE. J was trimmed by 2 bases and V by 0 bases; bases with no gene match: 6. The CDR3 loop spans 16 amino acids. The CDR3 nucleotides read TGTGCCAGCAGCGTAGAGGGAAGGGGGCCCACAGATACGCAGTATTTT. It yields the protein CASSVEGRGPTDTQYF. The whole variable domain, remainder taken from reference TRBV9 and TRBJ2-3, is DSGVTQTPKHLITATGQRVTLRCSPRSGDLSVYWYQQSLDQGLQFLIQYYNGEERAKGNILERFSAQQFPDLHSELNLSSLELGDSALYFCASSVEGRGPTDTQYFGPGTRLTVL.

The chain carries TRBV7-9 and TRBJ2-3; 8 bases match TRBD1. Per germline, CDR1 SEHNR and CDR2 FQNEAQ (reference sequence). This CDR3 has 13 residues. The V gene end was trimmed by 4 bases and the J gene end by 4 bases; junction bases not matched to a gene: 1. The CDR3 DNA follows: TGTGCCAGCAGCTCGGACAGGGCAGATACGCAGTATTTT. It translates to CASSSDRADTQYF.

The V gene is TRBV30, the J gene TRBJ1-4; the D gene is possibly TRBD1 (6 bases). CDR1 is GTSNPN and CDR2 is SVGIG in the germline V gene (reference sequence). CDR3 length: 14 amino acids. V lost 0 bases to trimming and J lost 8 bases, with 13 bases between them. The CDR3 DNA reads as TGTGCCTGGAGTGTGTGGGGGGCAGTCGAAAAACTGTTTTTT. The encoded protein is CAWSVWGAVEKLFF.